These 21 T cell receptor beta chains were all obtained from the same sample, sequenced in a study of immune evolution from preneoplasia to lung adenocarcinoma. Profiling relied on immunoSEQ multiplex PCR, and the TCRdb table lists in-frame clones only, not all of them. The sample carries 6,000 to 6,500 clones, about four fifths recorded once. Input material: FFPE adjacent normal lung tissue. Receptor source: an older donor with lung adenocarcinoma.

The count of this clone is one. The chain links TRBV7-9 to TRBJ2-7; weak D call: TRBD1 (6 bases). Trimming pared 1 base from V and 9 bases from J, leaving 16 bases between. This CDR3 contains 14 residues. Germline V gene data show CDR1 as SEHNR and CDR2 as FQNEAQ (reference sequence). The chain's CDR3 is CASSLGNTGLVQYF. In DNA form, the CDR3 reads TGTGCCAGCAGCTTAGGCAACACAGGGCTAGTGCAGTACTTC.

This clone showed up just once. The chain uses TRBV7-2 and TRBJ1-4; TRBD1 is a possible D gene (5 bases). The CDR3 is made up of 15 amino acids. Trimming removed 1 base from V and 0 bases from J, with 6 bases in between. CDR1 is SGHTA, CDR2 FQGNSA, per germline. The CDR3 region is CASSLVGATNEKLFF. The CDR3 DNA sequence: TGTGCCAGCAGCTTAGTGGGGGCAACTAATGAAAAACTGTTTTTT.

This clone was observed a single time. This chain uses TRBV28 with TRBJ1-2; D is possibly TRBD1 (5 bases). CDR3 length: 13 amino acids. Germline V gene lookup returns CDR1 MDHEN and CDR2 SYDVKM. The germline V and J ends were trimmed by 4 bases and 8 bases, with 14 bases remaining between them. CDR3 amino acids: CASSSPGTGGYTF. CDR3 sequence (DNA): TGTGCCAGCAGTTCCCCCGGGACGGGAGGCTACACCTTC.

Points on this clone: Other DNA sequences from this sample encode an identical CDR3 as well. The V and J genes are TRBV9 and TRBJ2-1; TRBD1 is a possible D gene (5 bases). This CDR3 is 15 amino acids long. Looked up from germline, CDR1 is SGDLS and CDR2 is YYNGEE. Trimming left V 3 bases short and J 0 bases short, with 10 bases between. The CDR3 DNA reads TGTGCCAGCAGCGCCCAGGGTAACTCCTACAATGAGCAGTTCTTC. Residues: CASSAQGNSYNEQFF.

The V and J genes are TRBV2 and TRBJ2-3; 7 bases fit TRBD1. Germline CDR1 SNHLY, CDR2 FYNNEI. Trimming at V came to 0 bases and at J to 14 bases, leaving 8 bases not matched to a gene. CDR3 length equals 13 residues. CDR3 region: CASSEAPGQPLYF. CDR3 bases: TGTGCCAGCAGTGAAGCCCCGGGACAGCCCCTGTATTTT.

The chain is built from TRBV10-2 and TRBJ1-1, with 9 bases fitting TRBD1. CDR3 length equals 15 residues. J lost 1 base, V lost 4 bases, and 4 bases had no gene match. The germline V gene encodes CDR1 WSHSY and CDR2 SAAADI. CDR3 sequence reads: CASSGDRVPNTEAFF. In nucleotides, the CDR3 is TGCGCCAGCAGTGGGGACAGGGTGCCGAACACTGAAGCTTTCTTT.

V gene TRBV5-5 combines with J gene TRBJ2-7; D may be TRBD1 (5 bases). CDR1 and CDR2 from the germline V gene are SGHKS and YYEKEE (reference sequence). The CDR3 spans 13 residues. Trimming removed 5 bases from V and 1 base from J, with 10 bases in between. CDR3 amino acids: CASSHRHSYEQYF. The CDR3 nucleotides are TGTGCCAGCAGTCACAGGCATTCCTACGAGCAGTACTTC.

The chain carries TRBV10-2 and TRBJ1-2, with 7 nucleotides matching TRBD1. Trimming took 6 bases from V and 4 from J; bases not matched to a gene: 8. The length of the CDR3 is 14 residues. CDR1 is WSHSY, CDR2 SAAADI, per germline. DNA for the CDR3: TGCGCCAGCAGCCGCGACAGGGACGGCTATGGCTACACCTTC. This gives the protein CASSRDRDGYGYTF.

This clone turned up a few times. The chain is built from TRBV9 and TRBJ2-3, with D possibly matching TRBD1 (6 bases). V gave up 3 bases and J gave up 3 bases, with 8 bases separating them. The germline CDR1 and CDR2 sequences are SGDLS and YYNGEE. CDR3 size: 13 residues. For the CDR3, the DNA is TGTGCCAGCAGCGGGGGGCAGACAGATACGCAGTATTTT. Translating gives CASSGGQTDTQYF.

The chain links TRBV5-6 to TRBJ2-5; D is possibly TRBD2 (5 bases). Germline values: CDR1 SGHDT, CDR2 YYEEEE. This CDR3 has 13 amino acids. The germline V and J ends were trimmed by 4 bases and 5 bases, with 12 bases remaining between them. CDR3 loop: CASSIGSVETQYF. CDR3 coding DNA: TGTGCCAGCAGCATAGGTAGCGTCGAGACCCAGTACTTC.

The genes are TRBV7-3 and TRBJ2-1; possible D gene TRBD1, 6 bases. The CDR3 runs 15 residues. The germline V gene has CDR1 SGHTA and CDR2 FQGTGA. V lost 3 bases and J lost 6, with 15 bases in between. The CDR3 DNA reads TGTGCCAGCAGCTTGATGGGGACACCCCTCAATGAGCAGTTCTTC. Translating gives CASSLMGTPLNEQFF.

This chain links TRBV29-1 with TRBJ2-2; a possible D gene is TRBD1 (6 bases). The CDR3 is 14 residues long. V was cut by 3 bases and J by 6 bases, with 14 bases left in between. The germline gives CDR1 SQVTM, CDR2 ANQGSEA. This CDR3 is CSVDLIQGSGELFF. CDR3 in DNA: TGCAGCGTTGACCTAATACAGGGCTCCGGGGAGCTGTTTTTT.

The V gene is TRBV6-1, the J gene TRBJ2-2; the match to TRBD1 covers 9 bases. From germline, CDR1 is MNHNS and CDR2 SASEGT. This CDR3 comprises 13 residues. V was clipped by 10 bases and J by 2 bases; unmatched bases: 2. The CDR3 region is CATDRGNTGELFF. The CDR3 nucleotides are TGTGCCACGGACAGGGGTAACACCGGGGAGCTGTTTTTT.

V is TRBV29-1 and J is TRBJ2-7; D is ambiguous. This CDR3 has 11 amino acids. CDR1 is SQVTM, CDR2 ANQGSEA, per germline. The ends were cut back, 7 bases at V and 0 bases at J, with 7 bases in the middle. The CDR3, as DNA: TGCAGCGGAAGCAGCTCCTACGAGCAGTACTTC. It encodes CSGSSSYEQYF.

This clone was seen only a few times. The genes are TRBV6-1 and TRBJ1-6; D might be TRBD1 (6 bases). The CDR3 extends over 15 amino acids. V lost 6 bases to trimming and J lost 10 bases, with 19 bases between them. Germline values: CDR1 MNHNS, CDR2 SASEGT. Here the CDR3 DNA reads TGTGCCAGCAGGCTCGGACAGCTAGGGGGATCACCCCTCCACTTT. Translated: CASRLGQLGGSPLHF.

This clone was seen a few times. V usage is TRBV28 and J usage is TRBJ1-2; no reliable D call. This CDR3 spans 15 amino acids. Germline CDR1 is MDHEN and CDR2 is SYDVKM. V dropped 3 bases and J dropped 6 bases, with 17 bases sitting between them. The CDR3 is CASSLSGSGKDGYTF. The CDR3 region has the DNA TGTGCCAGCAGTTTGTCCGGGTCCGGGAAGGATGGCTACACCTTC.

The chain uses TRBV5-1 and TRBJ2-7; 10 nucleotides agree with TRBD1. After removal of 0 bases from V and 5 bases from J, the junction contained 8 bases not matched to a gene. Germline assignment: CDR1 SGHRS and CDR2 YFSETQ. The CDR3 is 16 residues long. CDR3 coding DNA: TGCGCCAGCAGCTTGGCCCGGACAGGGGGTGCGGACGAGCAGTACTTC. This encodes CASSLARTGGADEQYF.

The chain combines TRBV5-1 with TRBJ1-2; D uncertain. This CDR3 region has 14 residues. The germline V and J ends were trimmed by 6 bases and 3 bases, with 15 bases remaining between them. The germline gives CDR1 SGHRS, CDR2 YFSETQ. CDR3 amino acids: CASNSQPGYYGYTF. The CDR3 nucleotides read TGCGCCAGCAACTCTCAACCCGGGTACTATGGCTACACCTTC.

The rearrangement joins TRBV18 to TRBJ2-7; 8 nucleotides agree with TRBD2. CDR1 and CDR2 from the germline V gene are KGHSH and LQKENI. The J segment lost 1 base and the V segment lost 5 bases, leaving 7 bases of the junction unmatched. CDR3 length: 15 amino acids. This CDR3 reads CASSETSVTSYEQYF. In nucleotides, the CDR3 is TGTGCCAGCTCAGAGACTAGCGTGACTTCCTACGAGCAGTACTTC.

The chain has TRBV10-3 and TRBJ2-3, with 9 bases aligning to TRBD2. The V segment lost 1 base and the J segment 1 base; nucleotides outside the gene matches: 0. CDR1 ENHRY and CDR2 SYGVKD come from the germline V gene. This CDR3 is 15 amino acids long. This chain's CDR3 is CAISELAGGTDTQYF. The CDR3, as DNA: TGTGCCATCAGTGAGTTAGCGGGGGGCACAGATACGCAGTATTTT.

The J gene is TRBJ2-5, the V gene TRBV30; D call uncertain. CDR1 GTSNPN and CDR2 SVGIG come from the germline V gene (reference sequence). The length of the CDR3 is 12 residues. V dropped 4 bases and J dropped 1 base, with 7 bases sitting between them. CDR3 in DNA: TGTGCCTGGAATTCCGGCCAAGAGACCCAGTACTTC. Translation gives CAWNSGQETQYF. Looking up the rest from reference TRBV30 and TRBJ2-5 gives the full variable domain: SQTIHQWPATLVQPVGSPLSLECTVEGTSNPNLYWYRQAAGRGLQLLFYSVGIGQISSEVPQNLSASRPQDRQFILSSKKLLLSDSGFYLCAWNSGQETQYFGPGTRLLVL.